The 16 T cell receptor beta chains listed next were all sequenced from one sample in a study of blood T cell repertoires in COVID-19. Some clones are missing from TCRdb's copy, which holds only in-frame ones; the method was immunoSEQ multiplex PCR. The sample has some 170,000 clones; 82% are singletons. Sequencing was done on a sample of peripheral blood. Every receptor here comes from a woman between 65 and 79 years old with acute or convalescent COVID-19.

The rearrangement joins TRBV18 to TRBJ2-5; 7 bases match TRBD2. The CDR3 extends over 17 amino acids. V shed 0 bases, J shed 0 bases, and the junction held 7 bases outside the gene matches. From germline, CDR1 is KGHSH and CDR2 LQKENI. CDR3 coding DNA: TGTGCCAGCTCACCACCCCGGAACGGGGGGTACCAAGAGACCCAGTACTTC. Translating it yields CASSPPRNGGYQETQYF.

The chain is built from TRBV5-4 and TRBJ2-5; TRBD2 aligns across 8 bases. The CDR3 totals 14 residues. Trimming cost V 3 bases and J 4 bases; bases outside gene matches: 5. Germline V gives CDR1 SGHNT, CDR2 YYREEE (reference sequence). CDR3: CASSSGGGAETQYF. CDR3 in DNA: TGTGCCAGCAGCTCGGGAGGGGGGGCAGAGACCCAGTACTTC.

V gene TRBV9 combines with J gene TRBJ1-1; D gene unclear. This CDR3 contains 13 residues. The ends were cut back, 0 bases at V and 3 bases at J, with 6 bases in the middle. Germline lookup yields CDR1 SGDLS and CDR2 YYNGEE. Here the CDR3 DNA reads TGTGCCAGCAGCGTAGCCGGGGACACTGAAGCTTTCTTT. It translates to CASSVAGDTEAFF. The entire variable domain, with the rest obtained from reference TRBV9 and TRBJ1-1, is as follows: DSGVTQTPKHLITATGQRVTLRCSPRSGDLSVYWYQQSLDQGLQFLIQYYNGEERAKGNILERFSAQQFPDLHSELNLSSLELGDSALYFCASSVAGDTEAFFGQGTRLTVV.

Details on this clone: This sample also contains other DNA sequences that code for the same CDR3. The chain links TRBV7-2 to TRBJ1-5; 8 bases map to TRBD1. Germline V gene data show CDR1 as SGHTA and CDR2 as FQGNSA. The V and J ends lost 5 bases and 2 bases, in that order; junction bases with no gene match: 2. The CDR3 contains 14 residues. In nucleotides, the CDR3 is TGTGCCAGCAGCCCGGGACAGGGCAATCAGCCCCAGCATTTT. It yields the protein CASSPGQGNQPQHF.

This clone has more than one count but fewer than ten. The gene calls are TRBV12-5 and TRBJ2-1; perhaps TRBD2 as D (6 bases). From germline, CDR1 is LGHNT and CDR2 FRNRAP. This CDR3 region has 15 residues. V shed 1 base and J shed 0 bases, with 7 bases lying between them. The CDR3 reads CASGLGDFSYNEQFF. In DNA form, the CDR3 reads TGTGCTAGTGGTTTGGGGGACTTCTCCTACAATGAGCAGTTCTTC. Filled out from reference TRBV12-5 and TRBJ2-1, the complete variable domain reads DARVTQTPRHKVTEMGQEVTMRCQPILGHNTVFWYRQTMMQGLELLAYFRNRAPLDDSGMPKDRFSAEMPDATLATLKIQPSEPRDSAVYFCASGLGDFSYNEQFFGPGTRLTVL.

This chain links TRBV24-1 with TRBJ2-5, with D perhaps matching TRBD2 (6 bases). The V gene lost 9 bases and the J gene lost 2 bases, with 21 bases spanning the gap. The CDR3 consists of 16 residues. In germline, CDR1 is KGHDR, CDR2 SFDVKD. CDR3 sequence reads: CATFLPRTSSQETQYF. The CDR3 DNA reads TGTGCCACCTTCTTGCCACGAACTAGCAGTCAAGAGACCCAGTACTTC.

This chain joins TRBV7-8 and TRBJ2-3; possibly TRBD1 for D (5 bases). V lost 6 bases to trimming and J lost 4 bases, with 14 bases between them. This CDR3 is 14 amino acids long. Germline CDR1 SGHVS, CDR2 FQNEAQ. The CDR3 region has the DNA TGTGCCAGCAGACAGGACATTGGATCAGATACGCAGTATTTT. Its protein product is CASRQDIGSDTQYF.

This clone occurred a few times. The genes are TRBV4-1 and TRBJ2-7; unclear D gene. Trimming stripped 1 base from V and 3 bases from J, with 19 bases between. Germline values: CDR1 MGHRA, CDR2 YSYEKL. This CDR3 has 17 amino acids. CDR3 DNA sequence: TGCGCCAGCAGCCAAGTTGACCTAGGCTGGTATGGCTACGAGCAGTACTTC. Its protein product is CASSQVDLGWYGYEQYF.

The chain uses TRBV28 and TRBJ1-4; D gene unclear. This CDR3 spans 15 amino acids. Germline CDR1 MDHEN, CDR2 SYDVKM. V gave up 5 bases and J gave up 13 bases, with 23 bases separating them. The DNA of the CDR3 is TGTGCCAGCAGTCCCCCCCGGTGGTTGTCGCAGGCACTGTTTTTT. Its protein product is CASSPPRWLSQALFF.

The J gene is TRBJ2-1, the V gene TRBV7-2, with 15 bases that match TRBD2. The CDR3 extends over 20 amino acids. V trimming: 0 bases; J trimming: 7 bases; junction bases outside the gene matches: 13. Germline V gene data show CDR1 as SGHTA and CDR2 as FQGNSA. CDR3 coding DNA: TGTGCCAGCAGCTTAGCGGGAGGACTAGCGGGAGGGCTAACTGGAAATGAGCAGTTCTTC. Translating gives CASSLAGGLAGGLTGNEQFF. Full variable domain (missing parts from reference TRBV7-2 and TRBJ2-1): GAGVSQSPSNKVTEKGKDVELRCDPISGHTALYWYRQSLGQGLEFLIYFQGNSAPDKSGLPSDRFSAERTGGSVSTLTIQRTQQEDSAVYLCASSLAGGLAGGLTGNEQFFGPGTRLTVL.

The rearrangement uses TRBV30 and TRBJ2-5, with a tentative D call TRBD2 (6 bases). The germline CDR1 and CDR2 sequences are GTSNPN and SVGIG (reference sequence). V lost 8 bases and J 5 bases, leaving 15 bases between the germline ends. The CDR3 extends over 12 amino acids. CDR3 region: CALQREVETQYF. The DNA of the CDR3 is TGTGCCCTACAAAGGGAGGTGGAGACCCAGTACTTC.

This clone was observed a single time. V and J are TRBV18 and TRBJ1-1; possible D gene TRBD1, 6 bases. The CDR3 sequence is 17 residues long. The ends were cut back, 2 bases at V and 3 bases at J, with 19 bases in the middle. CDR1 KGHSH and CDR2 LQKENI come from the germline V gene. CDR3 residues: CASSPEGEDLTYTEAFF. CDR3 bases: TGTGCCAGCTCACCAGAGGGGGAAGACTTGACTTACACTGAAGCTTTCTTT. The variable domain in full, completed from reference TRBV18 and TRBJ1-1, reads NAGVMQNPRHLVRRRGQEARLRCSPMKGHSHVYWYRQLPEEGLKFMVYLQKENIIDESGMPKERFSAEFPKEGPSILRIQQVVRGDSAAYFCASSPEGEDLTYTEAFFGQGTRLTVV.

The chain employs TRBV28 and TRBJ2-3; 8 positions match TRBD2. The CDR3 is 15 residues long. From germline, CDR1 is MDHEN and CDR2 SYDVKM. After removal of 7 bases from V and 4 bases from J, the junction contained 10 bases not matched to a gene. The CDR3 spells CASIPGGAGADTQYF. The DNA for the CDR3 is TGTGCCAGCATCCCGGGGGGGGCCGGGGCAGATACGCAGTATTTT.

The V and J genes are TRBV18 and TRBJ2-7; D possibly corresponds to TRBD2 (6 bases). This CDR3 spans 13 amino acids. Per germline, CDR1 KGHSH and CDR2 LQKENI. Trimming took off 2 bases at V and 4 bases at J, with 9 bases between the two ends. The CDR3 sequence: CASSPAGFYEQYF. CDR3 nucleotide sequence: TGTGCCAGCTCACCAGCGGGATTTTACGAGCAGTACTTC.

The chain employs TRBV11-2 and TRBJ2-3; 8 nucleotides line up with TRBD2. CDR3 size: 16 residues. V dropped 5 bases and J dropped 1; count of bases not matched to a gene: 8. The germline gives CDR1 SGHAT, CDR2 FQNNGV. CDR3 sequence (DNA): TGTGCCAGCAGCGCGAACCAACTAGCGGGCACAGATACGCAGTATTTT. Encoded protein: CASSANQLAGTDTQYF.

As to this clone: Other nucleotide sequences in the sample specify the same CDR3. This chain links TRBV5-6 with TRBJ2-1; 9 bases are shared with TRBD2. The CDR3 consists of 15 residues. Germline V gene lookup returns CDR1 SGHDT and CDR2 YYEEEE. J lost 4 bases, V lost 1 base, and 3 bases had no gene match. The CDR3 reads CASSLLAGGYNEQFF. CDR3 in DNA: TGTGCCAGCAGCTTGCTGGCGGGGGGGTACAATGAGCAGTTCTTC.